The 4 T cell receptor beta chains below come from one sample, sequenced in a study of T cells in Graves' hyperthyroidism and ophthalmopathy. Amplification of TCR beta CDR3 regions was performed using RNA transcripts as template. First-round RT-PCR of the TCR CDR3 relied on the HTBI primer set. TCRdb processed the multiplex PCR reads anew with MiXCR; each CDR3 protein has one entry. The sample consists of 200,000 to 250,000 distinct CDR3 sequences, more than 15% of them appearing once. The sequenced sample consisted of blood. Every receptor here comes from a man aged 45-60 years with Graves' hyperthyroidism.

This clonotype was picked up many times. The genes are TRBV18 and TRBJ2-5; 7 nucleotides line up with TRBD1. Germline CDR1 and CDR2: KGHSH and LQKENI. The CDR3 is 13 amino acids. The J segment lost 1 base and the V segment lost 7 bases, leaving 3 bases of the junction unmatched. The CDR3 spells CASWGQLQETQYF. The CDR3 DNA reads as TGTGCCAGCTGGGGACAGCTCCAAGAGACCCAGTACTTC.

This clonotype has more than one count but fewer than ten. The chain is built from TRBV6-1 and TRBJ2-5; D gene uncertain. The CDR3 extends over 15 amino acids. The V end lost 3 bases, the J end lost 5 bases, and 16 bases lay between the germline ends. Germline V gene lookup returns CDR1 MNHNS and CDR2 SASEGT. The chain's CDR3 is CASSDSILYPETQYF. CDR3 sequence (DNA): TGTGCCAGCAGTGATTCCATCTTGTACCCGGAGACCCAGTACTTC.

This clonotype has a count of ten or more. The rearrangement uses TRBV11-2 and TRBJ2-2; perhaps TRBD2 as D (6 bases). Trimming stripped 5 bases from V and 5 bases from J, with 15 bases between. The length of the CDR3 is 15 residues. Looked up from germline, CDR1 is SGHAT and CDR2 is FQNNGV. CDR3 region: CASSLGLLGTGELFF. The CDR3 region has the DNA TGTGCCAGCAGCCTGGGACTCCTCGGGACCGGGGAGCTGTTTTTT.

Many counts were recorded for this clonotype. This sequence joins TRBV2 and TRBJ2-1, with D unclear. The CDR3 is 14 residues long. The V and J ends lost 4 bases and 0 bases respectively, with 7 bases between them. The germline CDR1 and CDR2 sequences are SNHLY and FYNNEI. DNA for the CDR3: TGTGCCAGCAGTGTGTTAACCTCCTACAATGAGCAGTTCTTC. It yields the protein CASSVLTSYNEQFF.